This T cell receptor beta chain was recovered during a study of identical twins. Findings of the study overall: Some out-of-frame alpha sequences were shared by twins, and these showed excess low generation probability.

This clonotype was picked up many times. Its antigen is unidentified. Addition of a universal primer site occurred through template switching, and cDNA carried unique molecular identifiers. TCRdb processed the 5' RACE reads anew with MiXCR; each CDR3 protein has one entry. The table includes fewer than 250,000 distinct CDR3 sequences, around 10% detected once. Germline lookup yields CDR1 MNHEY and CDR2 SMNVEV (reference sequence). Trimming took off 3 bases at V and 4 bases at J, with 9 bases between the two ends. CDR3 length equals 14 residues. This rearrangement joins TRBV27 to TRBJ1-4; D may be TRBD1 (5 bases). This clonotype was obtained from a woman aged 18-30 years in good health. The source material was memory (CD45RO+) T cells sorted from blood. In DNA, the CDR3 is TGTGCCAGCAGTTTGGGGCGAGGTAATGAAAAACTGTTTTTT. Translating gives CASSLGRGNEKLFF.